These 21 T cell receptor beta chains share one sample of origin, sequenced in a study of cytomegalovirus exposure and HLA in healthy donors. Researchers ran the PCR with 60 Vbeta and 13 Jbeta primers. Clones were sequenced by immunoSEQ multiplex PCR, and TCRdb holds only the in-frame ones, with some missing. The sample holds 120,000 or so clones, 17% seen once. The source material was PBMCs. The receptors originated from a female donor in good health and CMV-seropositive.

The chain carries TRBV10-1 and TRBJ2-4, with TRBD1 matching 7 bases. The germline V gene encodes CDR1 WNHNN and CDR2 SYGVQD (reference sequence). V lost 6 bases, J lost 6 bases, and 11 bases stayed unmatched. This CDR3 region has 15 residues. CDR3 sequence (DNA): TGCGCCAGCAGCGACCAGGGACAGCTCTCAAACATTCAGTACTTC. Protein sequence: CASSDQGQLSNIQYF.

This sequence joins TRBV7-9 and TRBJ2-1; 9 bases agree with TRBD2. Germline V gene sequence: CDR1 SEHNR, CDR2 FQNEAQ (reference sequence). V shed 5 bases, J shed 6 bases, and the junction held 11 bases outside the gene matches. The CDR3 is 16 amino acids. The CDR3 loop reads CASSATSGRSLNEQFF. The CDR3 DNA is TGTGCCAGCAGCGCTACTAGCGGGCGTAGTCTCAATGAGCAGTTCTTC.

This clone has a handful of counts. The chain links TRBV29-1 to TRBJ1-1; possibly TRBD1 for D (5 bases). Trimming pared 3 bases from V and 1 base from J, leaving 15 bases between. Germline loops: CDR1 SQVTM, CDR2 ANQGSEA. The CDR3 has 15 residues. The CDR3 region is CSVDSRARWNTEAFF. In DNA, the CDR3 is TGCAGCGTTGATTCCAGGGCCCGTTGGAACACTGAAGCTTTCTTT.

This clone was observed a few times. The rearrangement joins TRBV28 to TRBJ1-2; D gene unclear. The germline V and J ends were trimmed by 3 bases and 2 bases, with 13 bases remaining between them. The CDR3 has 15 residues. Germline V lookup: CDR1 MDHEN, CDR2 SYDVKM. The CDR3 DNA follows: TGTGCCAGCAGTTTTCTAACAGATTTGAACTATGGCTACACCTTC. Its protein is CASSFLTDLNYGYTF.

Only a few counts were recorded for this clone. The J gene is TRBJ1-6, the V gene TRBV6-5; D is perhaps TRBD1 (6 bases). Germline V gene data show CDR1 as MNHEY and CDR2 as SVGAGI. This CDR3 is built from 14 residues. Deletions cut 0 bases from V and 7 bases from J, with 7 bases between. Here the CDR3 DNA reads TGTGCCAGCAGTTACTCTCAGGGGAATTCACCCCTCCACTTT. Amino acids: CASSYSQGNSPLHF.

The chain joins TRBV6-5 to TRBJ1-2; TRBD1 matches 11 bases. The CDR3 loop spans 15 amino acids. The V gene's germline CDR1 is MNHEY and CDR2 SVGAGI. V lost 6 bases to trimming and J lost 3 bases; unmatched junction nucleotides: 6. CDR3 coding DNA: TGTGCCAGCAGACCGGGGACAGGGGGGTACTATGGCTACACCTTC. As protein: CASRPGTGGYYGYTF.

The V gene is TRBV9, the J gene TRBJ2-3, with 7 bases lining up with TRBD2. Per germline, CDR1 SGDLS and CDR2 YYNGEE. The CDR3 extends over 15 amino acids. J was trimmed by 6 bases and V by 3 bases; bases with no gene match: 10. CDR3 amino acids: CASSGGDYLRDTQYF. The CDR3 bases are TGTGCCAGCAGCGGAGGGGACTACCTTAGGGATACGCAGTATTTT.

The genes are TRBV4-3 and TRBJ2-2, with TRBD2 matching 10 bases. This CDR3 spans 17 amino acids. Trimming cost V 4 bases and J 2 bases; bases outside gene matches: 7. Germline values: CDR1 LGHNA, CDR2 YSLEER. The CDR3 loop is CASSPSLLAGNTGELFF. CDR3 in DNA: TGCGCCAGCAGCCCATCGCTACTAGCGGGAAACACCGGGGAGCTGTTTTTT.

The rearrangement links TRBV19 to TRBJ2-6; 7 nucleotides agree with TRBD1. With 7 bases clipped from V and 0 bases from J, the junction kept 15 bases outside the gene matches. From germline, CDR1 is LNHDA and CDR2 SQIVND (reference sequence). The CDR3 extends over 19 amino acids. CDR3 bases: TGTGCCAGTATTCCCGGTCGGGGACAGACCGACTCTGGGGCCAACGTCCTGACTTTC. Residues: CASIPGRGQTDSGANVLTF.

This clone was observed a handful of times. The V and J genes are TRBV6-1 and TRBJ2-3; 8 nucleotides agree with TRBD2. The length of the CDR3 is 18 residues. The trim removed 0 bases at V and 0 bases at J, leaving 8 bases unmatched. Per germline, CDR1 MNHNS and CDR2 SASEGT. CDR3 sequence reads: CASSEAGWASGSTDTQYF. In DNA, the CDR3 is TGTGCCAGCAGTGAAGCCGGTTGGGCTAGCGGGAGCACAGATACGCAGTATTTT.

In its sample, this clone was seen a few times. The chain couples TRBV5-1 to TRBJ1-5; TRBD1 matches 10 bases. The V gene end was trimmed by 4 bases and the J gene end by 6 bases; junction bases not matched to a gene: 7. CDR3 length equals 15 residues. Germline V gives CDR1 SGHRS, CDR2 YFSETQ. The CDR3 coding sequence is TGCGCCAGCAGCCCCGGGACAGGGGTCGTTCAGCCCCAGCATTTT. This sequence encodes CASSPGTGVVQPQHF.

This clone has a handful of counts. The CDR3 sequence is CASSNGRAGANYEQYF. The CDR3 nucleotides are TGCGCCAGCAGCAACGGAAGGGCAGGGGCAAACTACGAGCAGTACTTC. The chain is built from TRBV5-1 and TRBJ2-7, with a weak D call TRBD1 (6 bases). Trimming removed 4 bases from V and 3 bases from J, with 20 bases in between. Germline-derived CDR1 and CDR2 are SGHRS and YFSETQ. The CDR3 extends over 16 amino acids.

This clone was observed a few times. The chain has TRBV4-3 and TRBJ2-3; D unclear. V was trimmed by 0 bases and J by 4 bases, leaving 5 bases between them. The CDR3 runs 13 residues. Germline CDR1 is LGHNA and CDR2 is YSLEER. The CDR3 DNA reads TGCGCCAGCAGCCAAGAGGGCCCAGATACGCAGTATTTT. Protein: CASSQEGPDTQYF.

CDR3 in amino acids: CASSLGPSGYEQYF. The CDR3 DNA is TGCGCCAGCAGCTTAGGGCCTAGCGGCTACGAGCAGTACTTC. This rearrangement joins TRBV5-1 to TRBJ2-7; TRBD2 matches at 7 bases. Trimming took 2 bases from V and 3 from J; bases not matched to a gene: 5. Germline V lookup: CDR1 SGHRS, CDR2 YFSETQ. The CDR3 extends over 14 amino acids.

The V gene is TRBV10-2, the J gene TRBJ2-3, with 7 bases fitting TRBD2. Germline V gene data show CDR1 as WSHSY and CDR2 as SAAADI. J lost 3 bases, V lost 4 bases, and 4 bases had no gene match. This CDR3 region has 14 residues. Written as DNA, the CDR3 is TGCGCCAGCAGTGGGGACTACCTAACAGATACGCAGTATTTT. Translation gives CASSGDYLTDTQYF.

The sample holds one count of this clone. V gene TRBV6-1 combines with J gene TRBJ2-6; unclear D gene. The V end lost 2 bases, the J end lost 0 bases, and 8 bases lay between the germline ends. The CDR3 runs 16 residues. Germline-derived CDR1 and CDR2 are MNHNS and SASEGT. CDR3 bases: TGTGCCAGCAGTGAATTTGGAGTCTCTGGGGCCAACGTCCTGACTTTC. It yields the protein CASSEFGVSGANVLTF.

This clone appeared a few times. The genes are TRBV5-1 and TRBJ2-3, with D possibly being TRBD1 (6 bases). Germline CDR1 SGHRS, CDR2 YFSETQ. The CDR3 loop spans 17 amino acids. V dropped 2 bases and J dropped 6 bases, with 22 bases sitting between them. The CDR3 DNA follows: TGCGCCAGCAGCTTCCAAACGGCAGGGGACGGTTCGGATACGCAGTATTTT. It encodes CASSFQTAGDGSDTQYF.

J is TRBJ2-3 and V is TRBV5-8, with 9 bases matching TRBD2. The CDR3 runs to 17 residues. V shed 1 base, J shed 2 bases, and the junction held 8 bases outside the gene matches. Germline assignment: CDR1 SGHTS and CDR2 YDEGEE. The CDR3 DNA follows: TGTGCCAGCAGCTTGCGTCGGCGGGGGGGCCTCACAGATACGCAGTATTTT. Protein product: CASSLRRRGGLTDTQYF.

This clone was counted a few times. The chain has TRBV20-1 and TRBJ1-2, with D unresolved. V was pared by 2 bases and J by 4 bases, with 5 bases between. This CDR3 has 11 residues. CDR1 and CDR2 from the germline V gene are DFQATT and SNEGSKA (reference sequence). CDR3 sequence reads: CSARQAYGYTF. As DNA, the CDR3 is TGCAGTGCTAGACAGGCCTATGGCTACACCTTC.

This clone was observed a handful of times. The gene calls are TRBV9 and TRBJ2-1, with TRBD1 identical over 9 bases. The junction had 10 bases not matched to a gene; V was cut back by 3 bases and J by 3 bases. The CDR3 contains 17 residues. The germline gives CDR1 SGDLS, CDR2 YYNGEE. The CDR3 reads CASSAGPGQGFYNEQFF. In nucleotides, the CDR3 is TGTGCCAGCAGCGCCGGACCGGGACAGGGTTTCTACAATGAGCAGTTCTTC.

The J gene is TRBJ2-7, the V gene TRBV28; unclear D gene. V lost 4 bases, J lost 4 bases, and 17 bases lay in between. There are 15 residues in the CDR3. CDR1 is MDHEN, CDR2 SYDVKM, per germline. The CDR3 is CASSSPAGAPYEQYF. The CDR3 DNA reads as TGTGCCAGCAGTTCCCCCGCCGGAGCACCGTACGAGCAGTACTTC. The variable domain in full, with the rest retrieved from reference TRBV28 and TRBJ2-7, is DVKVTQSSRYLVKRTGEKVFLECVQDMDHENMFWYRQDPGLGLRLIYFSYDVKMKEKGDIPEGYSVSREKKERFSLILESASTNQTSMYLCASSSPAGAPYEQYFGPGTRLTVT.